The sequence of this T cell receptor beta chain was determined in a study of OX40 agonist ivuxolimab in advanced cancers. Study outcomes and limitations: Both CD4+ and CD8+ T cell populations in blood had undergone clonal expansion by week 6 at 0.1 to 3.0 mg/kg.

The repertoire was sequenced with immunoSEQ multiplex PCR; TCRdb's copy has only in-frame clones and lacks some. Among under 85,000 clones, 85% were seen once, and the ten largest hold 2.5% to 3.5%. CDR3 length: 16 amino acids. CDR1 and CDR2 (germline): SGHTA, FQGNSA. V gave up 5 bases and J gave up 2 bases; unmatched junction bases: 8. On this clone: Antigen unknown.

This clonotype was sampled from an adult with an advanced solid tumor such as melanoma, head and neck, liver or kidney cancer. V gene TRBV7-2 combines with J gene TRBJ2-5; 10 bases match TRBD2. Sequencing was performed on CD4+ or CD8+ T cells sorted from blood, taken in a trial of the OX40 agonist ivuxolimab. In DNA, the CDR3 is TGTGCCAGCAGCCCTAGGACTAGCGGCTTACAAGAGACCCAGTACTTC. Protein: CASSPRTSGLQETQYF.